What follows is one TCR beta chain and its context. The CDR3 consists of 12 residues. In germline, CDR1 is MNHNS, CDR2 SASEGT. The V gene lost 6 bases and the J gene lost 10 bases, with 12 bases spanning the gap. This sample is drawn from a study of graft-versus-host responses after intestinal transplantation. Using immunoSEQ multiplex PCR, the repertoire was profiled, and TCRdb retains in-frame clones only, with some absent. Of some 41,000 clones detected, around nine tenths appear once; the ten largest clones hold roughly 7.1%. The source was PBMCs, collected roughly 270 days after transplant. The V and J genes are TRBV6-1 and TRBJ1-4; unclear D gene. The sequence was obtained from a human patient who received an intestinal transplant, so some T cells may come from the graft donor. This CDR3 is CASSGLDGKLFF. DNA for the CDR3: TGTGCCAGCAGCGGTCTAGATGGAAAACTGTTTTTT.